This passage covers 21 T cell receptor beta chains from one sample sequenced in a study of T cell responses to AZD1222 COVID-19 vaccine. Here immunoSEQ multiplex PCR was the method, and the copy in TCRdb shows in-frame clones only, minus some. The profile shows approximately 52,000 clones, about nine tenths of them singletons. The input for sequencing was peripheral blood, taken 28 days after the second AZD1222 dose. These receptors were taken from an adult who received the AZD1222 COVID-19 vaccine.

The chain joins TRBV11-3 to TRBJ2-7, with D possibly matching TRBD1 (6 bases). The CDR3 sequence is 16 residues long. The V end lost 1 base, the J end lost 7 bases, and 20 bases lay between the germline ends. Looked up from germline, CDR1 is SGHNT and CDR2 is YENEEA. The CDR3 sequence is CASSLAPPQGCREQYF. CDR3 nucleotide sequence: TGTGCCAGCAGCTTAGCCCCACCACAGGGCTGTCGAGAGCAGTACTTC.

This clone was seen only once. The gene calls are TRBV28 and TRBJ2-1, with TRBD2 matching 12 bases. Germline V gene data show CDR1 as MDHEN and CDR2 as SYDVKM. After removal of 0 bases from V and 8 bases from J, the junction contained 5 bases not matched to a gene. The CDR3 has 16 amino acids. CDR3 coding DNA: TGTGCCAGCAGTTTATGGACTAGCGGGAGTCGGGATGAGCAGTTCTTC. Translated, it gives CASSLWTSGSRDEQFF.

This chain links TRBV24-1 with TRBJ2-1; D might be TRBD1 or TRBD2, each matching 5 bases. The CDR3 totals 16 residues. Trimming shortened V by 5 bases and J by 4 bases, and 17 bases separated the two germline ends. Germline V lookup: CDR1 KGHDR, CDR2 SFDVKD. CDR3 coding DNA: TGTGCCACCAGTGCCACGGGGCAAGTTTCTTACAATGAGCAGTTCTTC. Its protein product is CATSATGQVSYNEQFF.

By frequency in the sample, this clone is medium-sized (0.01 to 0.1%). The chain has TRBV5-1 and TRBJ2-7; 7 bases are a match to TRBD1. Germline V gene lookup returns CDR1 SGHRS and CDR2 YFSETQ. The CDR3 length is 12 residues. Trimming removed 4 bases from V and 6 bases from J; junction bases left unmatched: 4. The CDR3 is CASSATGLEQYF. For the CDR3, the DNA is TGCGCCAGCAGCGCGACAGGGCTCGAGCAGTACTTC.

The V and J genes are TRBV7-9 and TRBJ1-5; no definite D call. Per germline, CDR1 SEHNR and CDR2 FQNEAQ (reference sequence). Trimming cost V 3 bases and J 5 bases, with 8 bases left between them. This CDR3 has 13 residues. For the CDR3, the DNA is TGTGCCAGCAGCTTCTTGCGAGATCAGCCCCAGCATTTT. This translates into CASSFLRDQPQHF.

V usage is TRBV5-1 and J usage is TRBJ2-1, with 7 bases aligning to TRBD1. V lost 5 bases and J lost 9; bases outside the gene matches: 17. Germline CDR1 is SGHRS and CDR2 is YFSETQ. CDR3 length: 16 residues. CDR3 sequence reads: CASRRSPGQMYGEQFF. CDR3 coding DNA: TGCGCCAGCAGAAGGTCCCCGGGACAGATGTACGGTGAGCAGTTCTTC.

The chain employs TRBV12-3 or TRBV12-4 and TRBJ2-1, with D tentatively TRBD2 (6 bases). The ends were cut back, 3 bases at V and 9 bases at J, with 12 bases in the middle. The CDR3 consists of 13 residues. The DNA for the CDR3 is TGTGCCAGCAGTTTCGGCGGAGGGGTTGAGCAGTTCTTC. This codes for CASSFGGGVEQFF.

The rearrangement uses TRBV5-1 and TRBJ1-6; TRBD1 aligns across 7 bases. The CDR3 is 16 amino acids. The ends lost 4 bases at V and 2 bases at J; junction bases unmatched: 6. The germline V gene encodes CDR1 SGHRS and CDR2 YFSETQ. CDR3 nucleotide sequence: TGCGCCAGCAGCCCCCGGGACAGCACCTATAATTCACCCCTCCACTTT. It yields the protein CASSPRDSTYNSPLHF.

The V and J genes are TRBV28 and TRBJ2-1; 10 bases agree with TRBD2. V lost 7 bases, J lost 0 bases, and 3 bases stayed unmatched. This CDR3 has 15 amino acids. Germline lookup yields CDR1 MDHEN and CDR2 SYDVKM. The CDR3 DNA is TGTGCCAGCACGTCTAGCGGGAGCTCCTACAATGAGCAGTTCTTC. It encodes CASTSSGSSYNEQFF.

The chain carries TRBV7-9 and TRBJ2-4; TRBD1 matches 10 bases. CDR1 and CDR2 from the germline V gene are SEHNR and FQNEAQ (reference sequence). This CDR3 is 16 amino acids long. V shed 5 bases, J shed 2 bases, and the junction held 6 bases outside the gene matches. The CDR3 spells CASSQRQGATKNIQYF. CDR3 nucleotide sequence: TGTGCCAGCAGCCAAAGACAGGGGGCAACCAAAAACATTCAGTACTTC.

This chain connects TRBV28 to TRBJ1-6; TRBD1 might be the D (5 bases). The CDR3 extends over 13 amino acids. CDR1 is MDHEN, CDR2 SYDVKM, per germline. V was cut by 5 bases and J by 10 bases, with 12 bases left in between. CDR3 region: CASSGTPRSPLHF. Written as DNA, the CDR3 is TGTGCCAGCAGTGGGACCCCTCGCTCACCCCTCCACTTT.

The V and J genes are TRBV5-6 and TRBJ2-1; 8 nucleotides line up with TRBD2. The germline V gene encodes CDR1 SGHDT and CDR2 YYEEEE. V shed 0 bases and J 4 bases; nucleotides not matched to a gene: 6. CDR3 length equals 16 residues. DNA of the CDR3: TGTGCCAGCAGCTTGGGAGCGGGAGTTTGGTACAATGAGCAGTTCTTC. It yields the protein CASSLGAGVWYNEQFF.

The genes are TRBV28 and TRBJ2-7, with a weak D call TRBD2 (7 bases). The CDR3 contains 14 residues. Germline CDR1 reads MDHEN; CDR2 reads SYDVKM. V was pared by 6 bases and J by 3 bases, with 15 bases between. In nucleotides, the CDR3 is TGTGCCAGCAGCCAAGGGGGGGAAAACTACGAGCAGTACTTC. As protein: CASSQGGENYEQYF.

The J gene is TRBJ1-3, the V gene TRBV28, with 12 nucleotides matching TRBD1. J was trimmed by 4 bases and V by 5 bases; bases with no gene match: 9. Germline values: CDR1 MDHEN, CDR2 SYDVKM. CDR3 size: 17 residues. For the CDR3, the DNA is TGTGCCAGCAGTCGCCTTGGGACAGGGGGCTTCGGAAACACCATATATTTT. It is translated as CASSRLGTGGFGNTIYF.

The V call is TRBV6-5, the J call TRBJ2-2; D may be TRBD2 (5 bases). Trimming stripped 2 bases from V and 4 bases from J, with 11 bases between. The germline V gene has CDR1 MNHEY and CDR2 SVGAGI. The CDR3 runs 15 residues. The CDR3 loop reads CASSYTREPTGELFF. Here the CDR3 DNA reads TGTGCCAGCAGTTACACCCGGGAACCCACCGGGGAGCTGTTTTTT.

The CDR3 loop reads CASSMGLAGDLEEQFF. CDR3 nucleotide sequence: TGTGCCAGCAGCATGGGACTAGCGGGCGACCTTGAAGAGCAGTTCTTC. The genes are TRBV5-4 and TRBJ2-1; TRBD2 aligns across 12 bases. The CDR3 sequence is 16 residues long. Unmatched junction bases numbered 12, after V lost 4 bases and J lost 10 bases. CDR1 and CDR2 from the germline V gene are SGHNT and YYREEE (reference sequence).

The chain joins TRBV19 to TRBJ2-1; perhaps D is TRBD1 or TRBD2 (7 bases each). Germline CDR1 is LNHDA and CDR2 is SQIVND (reference sequence). The length of the CDR3 is 13 residues. The V end was cut by 8 bases, the J end by 14 bases, with 22 bases between. This chain's CDR3 is CASRRPLTGREFF. In DNA, the CDR3 is TGTGCCAGTCGACGTCCTTTGACAGGGAGGGAGTTCTTC. Drawing the rest from reference TRBV19 and TRBJ2-1, the complete variable domain is DGGITQSPKYLFRKEGQNVTLSCEQNLNHDAMYWYRQDPGQGLRLIYYSQIVNDFQKGDIAEGYSVSREKKESFPLTVTSAQKNPTAFYLCASRRPLTGREFFGPGTRLTVL.

This clone was recorded only once. The chain joins TRBV28 to TRBJ2-3; 8 nucleotides line up with TRBD1. CDR3 length equals 15 residues. V lost 4 bases and J lost 2; bases outside the gene matches: 5. Looked up from germline, CDR1 is MDHEN and CDR2 is SYDVKM. CDR3 in DNA: TGTGCCAGCAGTTCGGGGGACAGGTTCACAGATACGCAGTATTTT. It encodes CASSSGDRFTDTQYF.

J is TRBJ1-2 and V is TRBV19; weak D call: TRBD1 (5 bases). Per the germline V gene, CDR1 is LNHDA and CDR2 is SQIVND (reference sequence). Trimming cost V 1 base and J 3 bases, with 9 bases left between them. This CDR3 has 14 amino acids. CDR3 in DNA: TGTGCCAGTAGTATAGGGGCCAGGGACTATGGCTACACCTTC. As protein: CASSIGARDYGYTF.

The rearrangement links TRBV2 to TRBJ2-5, with TRBD2 matching over 9 bases. The CDR3 length is 12 residues. Trimming removed 6 bases from V and 4 bases from J; junction bases left unmatched: 0. Per the germline V gene, CDR1 is SNHLY and CDR2 is FYNNEI. CDR3 protein: CASRLAGETQYF. In DNA, the CDR3 is TGTGCCAGCAGACTAGCGGGAGAGACCCAGTACTTC.

V and J are TRBV7-9 and TRBJ2-1; D unclear. V was shortened by 5 bases and J by 1 base, with 9 bases between the two germline ends. CDR1 SEHNR and CDR2 FQNEAQ come from the germline V gene (reference sequence). This CDR3 is built from 14 residues. CDR3 DNA sequence: TGTGCCAGCAGCCCCACACTATCCTACAATGAGCAGTTCTTC. Translated, it gives CASSPTLSYNEQFF.